The rows below give T cell receptor beta chains drawn from one sample of a study of T cells after yellow fever vaccination. MiXCR, applied by TCRdb to the 5' RACE reads, yields one record per CDR3 protein. Counted here are 320,000 or so distinct CDR3 sequences, about 8.3% occurring once; the ten biggest clones make up approximately 15%. The starting material was PBMCs, obtained 35 to 50 days after the first yellow fever vaccination. Every receptor here comes from a man in his late teens or twenties who received the YFV17D yellow fever vaccine. CDR3s leave out the opening cysteine and the closing phenylalanine or tryptophan. Fields, in order: V gene, J gene, CDR3 length, CDR3 protein.

V gene: TRBV10-3; J gene: TRBJ1-6; CDR3 length: 12; CDR3 protein: AISQGNYNSPLH
V gene: TRBV12-3/TRBV12-4; J gene: TRBJ2-6; CDR3 length: 13; CDR3 protein: ASTPRPTGANVLT
V gene: TRBV5-1; J gene: TRBJ2-7; CDR3 length: 14; CDR3 protein: ASSLTGDRGRDEQY
V gene: TRBV25-1; J gene: TRBJ2-5; CDR3 length: 15; CDR3 protein: ASSGPPGTEHQETQY
V gene: TRBV20-1; J gene: TRBJ1-1; CDR3 length: 12; CDR3 protein: SAPSRLGNTEAF
V gene: TRBV18; J gene: TRBJ1-1; CDR3 length: 13; CDR3 protein: ASSPNVGGNTEAF
V gene: TRBV7-2; J gene: TRBJ1-1; CDR3 length: 14; CDR3 protein: ASSLRGGLSYTEAF
V gene: TRBV5-5; J gene: TRBJ1-1; CDR3 length: 12; CDR3 protein: ASSLTGGELGAF
V gene: TRBV4-2; J gene: TRBJ1-5; CDR3 length: 12; CDR3 protein: ASSDTSYEGPQH
V gene: TRBV3-1; J gene: TRBJ2-1; CDR3 length: 11; CDR3 protein: ASSQDNRGEQF
V gene: TRBV15; J gene: TRBJ2-1; CDR3 length: 12; CDR3 protein: ATSREDRHNEQF
V gene: TRBV4-2; J gene: TRBJ1-5; CDR3 length: 11; CDR3 protein: ASSRASNQPQH
V gene: TRBV5-1; J gene: TRBJ1-1; CDR3 length: 13; CDR3 protein: ASSLPGGGNTEAF
V gene: TRBV7-2; J gene: TRBJ2-5; CDR3 length: 14; CDR3 protein: ASSLVAYRDRETQY
V gene: TRBV20-1; J gene: TRBJ2-5; CDR3 length: 7; CDR3 protein: SPRETQY
V gene: TRBV7-9; J gene: TRBJ2-1; CDR3 length: 13; CDR3 protein: ASSLKYAGGNEQF
V gene: TRBV5-1; J gene: TRBJ2-5; CDR3 length: 12; CDR3 protein: ASSLAGGEETQY
V gene: TRBV20-1; J gene: TRBJ2-7; CDR3 length: 10; CDR3 protein: SANPSVYEQY
V gene: TRBV4-1; J gene: TRBJ2-7; CDR3 length: 13; CDR3 protein: ASSHPPRGTYEQY
V gene: TRBV7-9; J gene: TRBJ1-2; CDR3 length: 12; CDR3 protein: ASRPGQPGHGYT
V gene: TRBV29-1; J gene: TRBJ2-1; CDR3 length: 11; CDR3 protein: SVEEEGDNEQF
V gene: TRBV29-1; J gene: TRBJ2-7; CDR3 length: 11; CDR3 protein: SVEVLTGEEQY
V gene: TRBV10-3; J gene: TRBJ2-1; CDR3 length: 14; CDR3 protein: AIKDFQRGKTPEQF